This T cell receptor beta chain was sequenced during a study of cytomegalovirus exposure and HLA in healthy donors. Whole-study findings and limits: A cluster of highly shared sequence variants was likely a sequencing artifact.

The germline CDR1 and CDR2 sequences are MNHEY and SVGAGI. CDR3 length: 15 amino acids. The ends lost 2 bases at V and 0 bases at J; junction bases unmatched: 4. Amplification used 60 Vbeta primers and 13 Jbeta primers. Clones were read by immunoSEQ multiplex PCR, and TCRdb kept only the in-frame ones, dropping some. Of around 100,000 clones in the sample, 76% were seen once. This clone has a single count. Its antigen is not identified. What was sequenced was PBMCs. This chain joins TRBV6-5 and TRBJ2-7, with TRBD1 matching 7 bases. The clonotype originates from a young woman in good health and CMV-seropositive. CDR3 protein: CASSYRDRNSYEQYF. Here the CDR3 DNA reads TGTGCCAGCAGTTACCGGGACAGAAACTCCTACGAGCAGTACTTC.